This T cell receptor (beta chain) is from a study of identical twins. Study results and limitations: The study drew conclusions from cross-sectional statistical analysis, not from following the same donors. For cord blood, abundant beta clonotypes had fewer insertions, unlike memory repertoires, which showed none. Monozygotic twins shared more out-of-frame TCR alpha than recombination models predicted.

Looked up from germline, CDR1 is LNHNV and CDR2 is YYDKDF (reference sequence). There are 11 residues in the CDR3. V dropped 0 bases and J dropped 7 bases, with 3 bases sitting between them. This clonotype was seen only a few times. Its specificity is not known. TCRdb processed the 5' RACE reads anew with MiXCR; each CDR3 protein has one entry. The sample includes roughly 240,000 distinct CDR3 sequences, 6% to 8.5% of them seen just once. These data were also filed under a second study, of yellow fever vaccine responses in identical twins.

This sequence originates from a woman under 30 in good health. The sample consisted of CD8+ T cells sorted from blood. V gene TRBV15 combines with J gene TRBJ1-2; D remains ambiguous. CDR3 in amino acids: CATSRDGGYTF. As DNA, the CDR3 is TGTGCCACCAGCAGAGACGGTGGCTACACCTTC.